This T cell receptor (beta chain) was recorded in a study of blood T cells in healthy people across ages. A second PCR of about 7 to 12 cycles used a sample-barcoded 5' primer and a J-beta primer mix. Each CDR3 protein gets one entry after TCRdb re-called the 5' RACE reads with MiXCR. The table includes hundreds of thousands of distinct CDR3 sequences, more than 20% detected once. The CDR3 has 17 amino acids. Germline V CDR1 and CDR2: SSHAT, FNYEAQ (reference sequence). This clonotype was seen a few times. Its specificity is unknown. Its ends do not fully match the called genes, so a read error is possible. Overall study results and limits: Observed TCR beta diversity showed a strong correlation with the percentage of naive T cells as measured by flow cytometry.

Extracted total RNA amounted to at least 5.5 micrograms for each sample. The chain employs TRBV7-7 and TRBJ2-2, with TRBD2 matching 9 bases. Sequencing was carried out using blood. The source is a man between 65 and 85 years old in good health. The CDR3 nucleotides are TGTGCTAGCAGCTCAGGACTAGCGCCGATGGACACCGGGGAGCTGTTTTTT. Translated, it gives CASSSGLAPMDTGELFF.